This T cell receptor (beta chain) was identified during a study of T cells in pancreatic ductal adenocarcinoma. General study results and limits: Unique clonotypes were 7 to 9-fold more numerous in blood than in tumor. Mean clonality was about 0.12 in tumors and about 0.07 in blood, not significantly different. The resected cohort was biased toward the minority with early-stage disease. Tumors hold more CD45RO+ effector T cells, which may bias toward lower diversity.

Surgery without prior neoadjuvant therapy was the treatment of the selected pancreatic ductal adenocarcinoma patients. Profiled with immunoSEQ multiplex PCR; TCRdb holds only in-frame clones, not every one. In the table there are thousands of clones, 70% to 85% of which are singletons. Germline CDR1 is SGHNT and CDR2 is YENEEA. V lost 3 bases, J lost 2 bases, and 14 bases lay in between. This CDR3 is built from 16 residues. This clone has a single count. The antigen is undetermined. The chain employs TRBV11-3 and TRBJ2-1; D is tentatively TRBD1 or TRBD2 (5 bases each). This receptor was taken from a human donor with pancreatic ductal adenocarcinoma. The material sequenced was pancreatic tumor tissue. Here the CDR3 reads CASSLMGDGTYNEQFF. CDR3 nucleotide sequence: TGTGCCAGCAGCTTGATGGGGGACGGAACCTACAATGAGCAGTTCTTC.